The 31 T cell receptor beta chains below all came from one sample that was sequenced in a study of T cell repertoires in cytomegalovirus infection. For these receptors, no antigen is known. TCRdb used MiXCR to reprocess the reads, holding one entry per CDR3 protein. The sample holds some 220,000 distinct CDR3 sequences, 35% to 40% seen once. The specimen was CD8+ T cells from cultured PBMCs, collected from culture after CMV antigen stimulation. These receptors were taken from a human donor in good health (CMV status not recorded). Some clones in this sample may be carry-over from other donors' samples.

This clonotype appeared many times. The chain links TRBV7-9 to TRBJ1-6; 8 nucleotides line up with TRBD1. Germline V gene sequence: CDR1 SEHNR, CDR2 FQNEAQ (reference sequence). V was pared by 5 bases and J by 6 bases, with 15 bases of the junction left unmatched. The CDR3 covers 18 residues. CDR3 nucleotides: TGTGCCAGCAGCGTCGCCGCGGACAGGGAGTATAGTAATTCACCCCTCCACTTT. Its translation is CASSVAADREYSNSPLHF.

The chain links TRBV7-3 to TRBJ2-1, with TRBD2 identical over 12 bases. CDR1 and CDR2 (germline): SGHTA, FQGTGA. CDR3 size: 15 residues. After removal of 6 bases from V and 4 bases from J, the junction contained 4 bases not matched to a gene. CDR3 region: CASSTSGGTYNEQFF. CDR3 nucleotides: TGTGCCAGCAGTACTAGCGGGGGGACTTACAATGAGCAGTTCTTC.

This clonotype turned up a few times. The genes are TRBV5-1 and TRBJ2-3; D is possibly TRBD1 (6 bases). Germline CDR1 SGHRS, CDR2 YFSETQ. The V and J ends lost 1 base and 5 bases respectively, with 14 bases between them. The CDR3 has 15 residues. The CDR3 spells CASSLSGHGEDTQYF. As DNA, the CDR3 is TGCGCCAGCAGCTTGTCGGGACACGGCGAAGATACGCAGTATTTT.

This clonotype was seen only a few times. The rearrangement uses TRBV27 and TRBJ1-5; D not resolved. V was trimmed by 9 bases and J by 7 bases, leaving 13 bases between them. Germline values: CDR1 MNHEY, CDR2 SMNVEV (reference sequence). This CDR3 region has 12 residues. The CDR3, as DNA: TGTGCCAGTTCAAGGGTCGGGCAGCCCCAGCATTTT. Amino acids: CASSRVGQPQHF.

V gene TRBV7-6 combines with J gene TRBJ2-7; 7 bases fit TRBD1. CDR3 length equals 13 residues. Per germline, CDR1 SGHVS and CDR2 FNYEAQ. V dropped 5 bases and J dropped 3; count of bases not matched to a gene: 4. CDR3 in amino acids: CASSQDRVYEQYF. CDR3 in DNA: TGTGCCAGCAGCCAAGACAGGGTCTACGAGCAGTACTTC.

The chain employs TRBV7-9 and TRBJ2-4, with D unclear. Between the trimmed V and J ends, which lost 5 bases and 1 base, there was a span of 6 bases. Germline CDR1 is SEHNR and CDR2 is FQNEAQ (reference sequence). The CDR3 is 13 amino acids. The CDR3 is CASSDGAKNIQYF. The CDR3 bases are TGTGCCAGCAGCGACGGGGCCAAAAACATTCAGTACTTC.

A single count supports this clonotype. The V gene is TRBV27, the J gene TRBJ2-3; D is unresolved. The germline CDR1 and CDR2 sequences are MNHEY and SMNVEV (reference sequence). Trimming stripped 0 bases from V and 3 bases from J, with 4 bases between. This CDR3 spans 13 amino acids. This chain's CDR3 is CASSLSATDTQYF. DNA of the CDR3: TGTGCCAGCAGTTTATCCGCGACAGATACGCAGTATTTT.

The CDR3 DNA reads TGTGCCAGACGCTTGAGGACTAGCGGGAGTCACGAGCAGTATTTT. It is translated as CARRLRTSGSHEQYF. The chain uses TRBV12-3 or TRBV12-4 and TRBJ2-3; 13 positions match TRBD2. The CDR3 has 15 amino acids. Losses at the gene ends were 9 bases for V and 11 bases for J; bases not matched to a gene: 14.

The chain recombines TRBV29-1 with TRBJ1-1; TRBD1 might be the D (6 bases). Germline V gene data show CDR1 as SQVTM and CDR2 as ANQGSEA. This CDR3 is 16 amino acids long. V was trimmed by 0 bases and J by 4 bases, leaving 18 bases between them. The CDR3 region is CSVEDMAGERVTEAFF. CDR3 sequence (DNA): TGCAGCGTTGAAGATATGGCAGGGGAAAGGGTCACTGAAGCTTTCTTT.

This clonotype has a handful of counts. The chain carries TRBV7-6 and TRBJ2-7; D call uncertain. Trimming removed 1 base at V and 3 bases at J, with 10 bases between. CDR3 length: 14 amino acids. The germline V gene has CDR1 SGHVS and CDR2 FNYEAQ. The CDR3 nucleotides read TGTGCCAGCAGCTTAGGGGCGGCAGGCTACGAGCAGTACTTC. As protein: CASSLGAAGYEQYF.

The V call is TRBV10-3, the J call TRBJ1-2; no clear D. This CDR3 contains 12 residues. Germline assignment: CDR1 ENHRY and CDR2 SYGVKD. The V and J ends lost 3 bases and 8 bases respectively, with 10 bases between them. The CDR3, as DNA: TGTGCCATCAGTGACTCCGTGGGCGGCTACACCTTC. It translates to CAISDSVGGYTF.

This clonotype has only a few counts. The rearrangement links TRBV7-3 to TRBJ2-5; 10 nucleotides agree with TRBD2. CDR1 is SGHTA and CDR2 is FQGTGA in the germline V gene. This CDR3 region has 16 residues. Trimming took 4 bases from V and 6 from J; bases not matched to a gene: 11. This CDR3 reads CASSWGVASGSKTQYF. In nucleotides, the CDR3 is TGTGCCAGCAGCTGGGGGGTGGCTAGCGGGAGTAAGACCCAGTACTTC.

This chain links TRBV19 with TRBJ2-2; 8 positions agree with TRBD1. Germline values: CDR1 LNHDA, CDR2 SQIVND (reference sequence). The CDR3 loop spans 15 amino acids. J was trimmed by 4 bases and V by 3 bases; bases with no gene match: 4. The CDR3 sequence: CASSIGRGRTGELFF. For the CDR3, the DNA is TGTGCCAGTAGTATTGGCAGGGGGCGCACCGGGGAGCTGTTTTTT.

The chain combines TRBV2 with TRBJ2-5; D might be TRBD1 (5 bases). The germline V gene encodes CDR1 SNHLY and CDR2 FYNNEI. Deletions cut 0 bases from V and 4 bases from J, with 12 bases between. This CDR3 has 15 residues. CDR3 sequence reads: CASSEAPGLGETQYF. CDR3 DNA: TGTGCCAGCAGTGAAGCACCAGGGCTTGGAGAGACCCAGTACTTC.

This chain uses TRBV12-3 or TRBV12-4 with TRBJ2-7, with D tentatively TRBD2 (6 bases). Trimming removed 7 bases at V and 1 base at J, with 17 bases between. The CDR3 consists of 15 residues. CDR3 sequence reads: CASTTLTAGSYEQYF. The CDR3 DNA reads TGTGCCAGCACCACTCTAACGGCGGGGTCCTACGAGCAGTACTTC.

This clonotype was seen more than once but under ten times. The chain has TRBV4-1 and TRBJ2-7; 7 positions agree with TRBD1. The germline CDR1 and CDR2 sequences are MGHRA and YSYEKL. V lost 4 bases, J lost 2 bases, and 5 bases stayed unmatched. The CDR3 contains 14 residues. CDR3 residues: CASSRQGVPYEQYF. The CDR3 DNA reads as TGCGCCAGCAGCCGACAGGGCGTCCCCTACGAGCAGTACTTC.

This clonotype was counted between two and nine times. This chain links TRBV4-1 with TRBJ2-3; tentative D call: TRBD1 (6 bases). This CDR3 spans 16 amino acids. Trimming took off 1 base at V and 2 bases at J, with 13 bases between the two ends. The germline V gene has CDR1 MGHRA and CDR2 YSYEKL. Written as DNA, the CDR3 is TGCGCCAGCAGCCAAGGGGGGCCTTTATTCACAGATACGCAGTATTTT. It encodes CASSQGGPLFTDTQYF.

There are a few counts of this clonotype. The chain recombines TRBV12-3 or TRBV12-4 with TRBJ2-3; D perhaps matches TRBD2 (6 bases). Trimming removed 8 bases from V and 3 bases from J, with 12 bases in between. CDR3 length equals 13 residues. CDR3 DNA: TGTGCCAGCGGGGAGGCCGTGACAGATACGCAGTATTTT. Amino acid sequence: CASGEAVTDTQYF.

J is TRBJ2-7 and V is TRBV28; 9 bases map to TRBD2. Germline CDR1 and CDR2: MDHEN and SYDVKM. Trimming cost V 2 bases and J 1 base; bases outside gene matches: 3. CDR3 length: 15 amino acids. The CDR3 spells CASSLRLAASYEQYF. DNA of the CDR3: TGTGCCAGCAGTTTAAGACTAGCGGCATCCTACGAGCAGTACTTC.

The V call is TRBV12-3 or TRBV12-4, the J call TRBJ1-2; tentatively, D is TRBD1 (6 bases). V lost 5 bases and J lost 5, with 12 bases in between. This CDR3 spans 13 amino acids. The CDR3 reads CASSPSQGYGYTF. The DNA for the CDR3 is TGTGCCAGCAGTCCTTCACAGGGATATGGCTACACCTTC.

Only a few counts were recorded for this clonotype. V usage is TRBV4-1 and J usage is TRBJ1-1; 7 bases line up with TRBD1. With V trimmed by 4 bases and J by 0 bases, 8 bases remained unmatched. The CDR3 covers 16 residues. Germline-derived CDR1 and CDR2 are MGHRA and YSYEKL. CDR3 nucleotide sequence: TGCGCCAGCAGCCGCACGGACAGGACCATGAACACTGAAGCTTTCTTT. Protein: CASSRTDRTMNTEAFF.

The V gene is TRBV7-9, the J gene TRBJ2-1; 7 nucleotides match TRBD2. Germline V gene data show CDR1 as SEHNR and CDR2 as FQNEAQ (reference sequence). The CDR3 runs to 14 residues. J gave up 3 bases and V 4 bases, and 3 bases lay outside the gene matches. CDR3 amino acids: CASSWGGIYNEQFF. In nucleotides, the CDR3 is TGTGCCAGCAGCTGGGGGGGAATCTACAATGAGCAGTTCTTC.

The CDR3 coding sequence is TGTGCCAGCAGTTACGGGCGGGCTTACTCTGGGGCCAACGTCCTGACTTTC. Its protein is CASSYGRAYSGANVLTF. The genes are TRBV6-6 and TRBJ2-6, with a weak D call TRBD2 (5 bases). Germline V gives CDR1 MNHNY, CDR2 SVGAGI (reference sequence). Trimming left V 2 bases short and J 0 bases short, with 11 bases between. CDR3 length equals 17 residues.

V usage is TRBV29-1 and J usage is TRBJ2-3; 14 positions agree with TRBD2. J was trimmed by 4 bases and V by 4 bases; bases with no gene match: 7. In germline, CDR1 is SQVTM, CDR2 ANQGSEA. This CDR3 contains 16 residues. The CDR3 is CSVGGTSGSSADTQYF. In DNA form, the CDR3 reads TGCAGCGTTGGCGGGACTAGCGGGAGTTCAGCAGATACGCAGTATTTT.

The V gene is TRBV19, the J gene TRBJ2-1; 10 nucleotides align to TRBD2. CDR1 is LNHDA, CDR2 SQIVND, per germline (reference sequence). The ends lost 6 bases at V and 5 bases at J; junction bases unmatched: 4. The CDR3 loop spans 14 amino acids. The CDR3 DNA reads as TGTGCCAGTAGACTAGCGGGGCCCCACAATGAGCAGTTCTTC. Translation gives CASRLAGPHNEQFF.

This clonotype was observed a single time. J is TRBJ2-1 and V is TRBV15; D could derive from TRBD1 or TRBD2 (5 bases each). This CDR3 is 12 amino acids long. Germline CDR1 reads LNHNV; CDR2 reads YYDKDF (reference sequence). V was trimmed by 7 bases and J by 11 bases, leaving 15 bases between them. The CDR3, as DNA: TGTGCCACCACTGATGAGGGGAGAAAGCAGTTCTTC. Protein sequence: CATTDEGRKQFF.

J is TRBJ2-2 and V is TRBV12-5; D is unresolved. V was trimmed by 3 bases and J by 1 base, leaving 6 bases between them. Germline V gene data show CDR1 as LGHNT and CDR2 as FRNRAP. The CDR3 has 14 residues. DNA of the CDR3: TGTGCTAGTGGTTTCCGACAGAACACCGGGGAGCTGTTTTTT. Protein: CASGFRQNTGELFF.

The chain joins TRBV27 to TRBJ2-7; TRBD1 matches at 11 bases. With 4 bases clipped from V and 3 bases from J, the junction kept 2 bases outside the gene matches. The germline V gene encodes CDR1 MNHEY and CDR2 SMNVEV (reference sequence). This CDR3 contains 14 residues. As DNA, the CDR3 is TGTGCCAGCAGTTCGGACAGGGGGCTCTACGAGCAGTACTTC. Translation: CASSSDRGLYEQYF.

The chain joins TRBV28 to TRBJ1-6; D ambiguous. V was cut by 7 bases and J by 3 bases, with 13 bases left in between. The germline V gene has CDR1 MDHEN and CDR2 SYDVKM. The CDR3 covers 15 residues. The CDR3 DNA is TGTGCCAGCACCTCCTGGCAGAACTATAATTCACCCCTCCACTTT. Its protein product is CASTSWQNYNSPLHF.

The rearrangement uses TRBV23-1 and TRBJ2-7, with TRBD2 matching 14 bases. TRBV23-1 is placed among ORFs of uncertain function. After removal of 5 bases from V and 5 bases from J, the junction contained 8 bases not matched to a gene. The CDR3 extends over 16 amino acids. For the CDR3, the DNA is TGCGCCAGCAGTTCCCGGACTAGCGGGAGGAACCACGAGCAGTACTTC. This translates into CASSSRTSGRNHEQYF.

The V call is TRBV27, the J call TRBJ2-5, with 8 bases identical to TRBD2. V dropped 8 bases and J dropped 4; count of bases not matched to a gene: 12. The germline gives CDR1 MNHEY, CDR2 SMNVEV (reference sequence). CDR3 size: 15 residues. This chain's CDR3 is CASAWGAGVRETQYF. In DNA form, the CDR3 reads TGTGCCAGCGCCTGGGGAGCGGGGGTTCGAGAGACCCAGTACTTC.